These 25 T cell receptor beta chains were sequenced from one sample in a study of preoperative IRX-2 immunotherapy in early breast cancer. Treatment in this sample: preoperative locoregional IRX-2 cytokine immunotherapy. The data were produced by immunoSEQ multiplex PCR, yet TCRdb's version contains in-frame clones alone and is incomplete. The sample comprises over 20,000 clones, over 75% of which are singletons, and approximately 1.5% rests with the top ten. The specimen was lymph node tissue, collected after IRX-2 immunotherapy. These TCRs come from a human donor with breast cancer.

The rearrangement uses TRBV30 and TRBJ1-1; D is ambiguous. In germline, CDR1 is GTSNPN, CDR2 SVGIG (reference sequence). CDR3 length: 11 amino acids. V lost 0 bases and J 5 bases, leaving 4 bases between the germline ends. CDR3 sequence (DNA): TGTGCCTGGAGTGTATCTACTGAAGCTTTCTTT. Encoded protein: CAWSVSTEAFF.

This chain uses TRBV5-1 with TRBJ1-4, with D tentatively TRBD1 (5 bases). The CDR3 runs to 14 residues. Per the germline V gene, CDR1 is SGHRS and CDR2 is YFSETQ. Trimming took 4 bases from V and 7 from J, leaving 14 bases between them. In DNA form, the CDR3 reads TGCGCCAGCAGCCTCCGGGGCGCGAGTGAAAAACTGTTTTTT. Amino acids: CASSLRGASEKLFF.

The chain has TRBV18 and TRBJ1-4; D perhaps matches TRBD1 (5 bases). Germline V gene data show CDR1 as KGHSH and CDR2 as LQKENI. V gave up 2 bases and J gave up 3 bases, with 13 bases separating them. The CDR3 totals 16 residues. The chain's CDR3 is CASSPSRMGPNEKLFF. The CDR3 coding sequence is TGTGCCAGCTCACCATCAAGAATGGGGCCTAATGAAAAACTGTTTTTT.

The V call is TRBV19, the J call TRBJ1-1; D remains ambiguous. CDR1 and CDR2 from the germline V gene are LNHDA and SQIVND (reference sequence). The CDR3 is 13 residues long. The V end lost 4 bases, the J end lost 0 bases, and 6 bases lay between the germline ends. DNA for the CDR3: TGTGCCAGTAGTACCACAGTGAACACTGAAGCTTTCTTT. Protein sequence: CASSTTVNTEAFF.

This clone was counted only a few times. The junction shows a germline mismatch at one end, possibly a read error. This chain links TRBV10-2 with TRBJ1-4; tentative D call: TRBD1 (5 bases). Germline CDR1 reads WSHSY; CDR2 reads SAAADI. This CDR3 contains 14 residues. The CDR3 region is CAISREGDGEKLFF. The CDR3 nucleotides read TGCGCCATCAGTAGGGAAGGGGATGGCGAAAAACTGTTTTTT.

This chain joins TRBV5-1 and TRBJ1-4; 10 positions match TRBD1. The CDR3 consists of 15 residues. Germline V gene sequence: CDR1 SGHRS, CDR2 YFSETQ. V was clipped by 4 bases and J by 6 bases; unmatched bases: 6. CDR3 in DNA: TGCGCCAGCAGCCAGTCGACAGGGGGCGATGAAAAACTGTTTTTT. Translation: CASSQSTGGDEKLFF.

On this clone: One end of the junction fails to match germline, which may point to a read error. J is TRBJ2-5 and V is TRBV6-8; D is unresolved. The germline gives CDR1 MNHGY, CDR2 SAAAGT. This CDR3 is built from 15 residues. CDR3: CASSYGPGGQVTQYF. The CDR3 DNA reads TGTGCCAGCAGTTACGGGCCAGGTGGTCAAGTGACCCAGTACTTC.

The V and J genes are TRBV25-1 and TRBJ2-3, with 9 bases fitting TRBD1. The CDR3 has 16 residues. Germline-derived CDR1 and CDR2 are MGHDK and SYGVNS. The J segment lost 3 bases and the V segment lost 3 bases, leaving 7 bases of the junction unmatched. CDR3 in DNA: TGTGCCAGCAGTGACACCACAGGGGGCGCGACAGATACGCAGTATTTT. This encodes CASSDTTGGATDTQYF.

The V and J genes are TRBV18 and TRBJ2-7; 10 bases agree with TRBD1. This CDR3 has 14 amino acids. Germline CDR1 reads KGHSH; CDR2 reads LQKENI. The trim removed 3 bases at V and 5 bases at J, leaving 4 bases unmatched. CDR3 amino acids: CASSPRDRGHEQYV. As DNA, the CDR3 is TGTGCCAGCTCACCCCGGGACAGGGGACACGAGCAGTACGTC.

Remarks on this clone: Germline is not matched at one junction end, which may reflect a read error. The rearrangement links TRBV14 to TRBJ1-1; D not resolved. This CDR3 region has 11 residues. Germline lookup yields CDR1 SGHDN and CDR2 FVKESK. The CDR3 DNA reads TGTGCCAGCAGCCTCCCCCCGCGGGGAAGCTTT. Translation: CASSLPPRGSF.

On this clone itself: The junction and the germline gene differ at one end; a read error may be behind it. The chain couples TRBV15 to TRBJ1-6, with TRBD1 matching over 9 bases. Germline V lookup: CDR1 LNHNV, CDR2 YYDKDF (reference sequence). This CDR3 has 14 residues. The CDR3 DNA sequence: TGTGCCAGCAGCTTAGGGACAGGGAATTCACCCCTCCACTTT. Translation: CASSLGTGNSPLHF.

The gene calls are TRBV10-2 and TRBJ2-7, with a possible D match to TRBD1 (5 bases). V was pared by 2 bases and J by 2 bases, with 10 bases between. The germline gives CDR1 WSHSY, CDR2 SAAADI. The CDR3 totals 14 residues. The CDR3 loop reads CASSEDRNTYEQYV. In DNA form, the CDR3 reads TGCGCCAGCAGTGAGGACAGAAACACCTACGAGCAGTACGTC.

The J gene is TRBJ1-6, the V gene TRBV15, with 9 nucleotides matching TRBD1. CDR1 LNHNV and CDR2 YYDKDF come from the germline V gene (reference sequence). The length of the CDR3 is 17 residues. Trimming removed 0 bases from V and 7 bases from J; junction bases left unmatched: 7. CDR3 residues: CATSRDSFGTGNSPLHF. The CDR3 DNA is TGTGCCACCAGCAGAGACTCTTTTGGGACAGGGAATTCACCCCTCCACTTT.

V and J are TRBV19 and TRBJ2-7; 12 bases match TRBD1. This CDR3 comprises 14 residues. After removal of 2 bases from V and 11 bases from J, the junction contained 7 bases not matched to a gene. Germline V gene lookup returns CDR1 LNHDA and CDR2 SQIVND (reference sequence). The CDR3 region is CASSIPGQGAVEYF. The CDR3 DNA reads TGTGCCAGTAGTATACCGGGACAGGGGGCTGTGGAGTACTTC.

V gene TRBV14 combines with J gene TRBJ1-6; 7 bases agree with TRBD1. Germline V gives CDR1 SGHDN, CDR2 FVKESK. This CDR3 has 14 residues. V shed 4 bases and J 7 bases; nucleotides not matched to a gene: 4. The CDR3 nucleotides read TGTGCCAGCAGCCTGGGACAGTTCAATTCACCCCTCCACTTT. Its protein is CASSLGQFNSPLHF.

This clone showed up just a few times. CDR3 nucleotides: TGTGCCAGCAGTGAAGGGAGGAGCACAGATACGCAGTATTTT. Protein sequence: CASSEGRSTDTQYF. The rearrangement joins TRBV25-1 to TRBJ2-3, with TRBD2 as a possible D gene (6 bases). The CDR3 contains 14 residues. Between the trimmed V and J ends, which lost 2 bases and 0 bases, there was a span of 6 bases. The V gene's germline CDR1 is MGHDK and CDR2 SYGVNS.

This clone showed up just once. The chain carries TRBV4-1 and TRBJ1-2; tentative D call: TRBD1 (5 bases). In germline, CDR1 is MGHRA, CDR2 YSYEKL. Between the trimmed V and J ends, which lost 4 bases and 3 bases, there was a span of 15 bases. The CDR3 totals 15 residues. CDR3 DNA sequence: TGCGCCAGCAGCCCCAGGCGCGTACAGGACTATGGCTACACCTTC. Translated, it gives CASSPRRVQDYGYTF.

The chain recombines TRBV11-3 with TRBJ1-1; 7 bases fit TRBD1. The ends lost 3 bases at V and 0 bases at J; junction bases unmatched: 4. The length of the CDR3 is 15 residues. CDR1 and CDR2 from the germline V gene are SGHNT and YENEEA. DNA of the CDR3: TGTGCCAGCAGCTTCTTACAGGGGATGAACACTGAAGCTTTCTTT. Amino acid sequence: CASSFLQGMNTEAFF. Drawing the rest from reference TRBV11-3 and TRBJ1-1, the complete variable domain is EAGVVQSPRYKIIEKKQPVAFWCNPISGHNTLYWYLQNLGQGPELLIRYENEEAVDDSQLPKDRFSAERLKGVDSTLKIQPAELGDSAVYLCASSFLQGMNTEAFFGQGTRLTVV.

The V gene is TRBV19, the J gene TRBJ2-2, with D perhaps matching TRBD2 (6 bases). The CDR3 sequence is 14 residues long. Germline CDR1 reads LNHDA; CDR2 reads SQIVND (reference sequence). V was shortened by 7 bases and J by 6 bases, with 15 bases between the two germline ends. CDR3 protein: CASMRGRIAGELFF. The CDR3 nucleotides are TGTGCCAGTATGCGGGGTCGTATCGCCGGGGAGCTGTTTTTT.

The rearrangement uses TRBV15 and TRBJ1-5, with unresolved D. The ends were cut back, 1 base at V and 0 bases at J, with 10 bases in the middle. This CDR3 has 16 amino acids. The germline V gene has CDR1 LNHNV and CDR2 YYDKDF (reference sequence). The CDR3: CATSRAGWSSNQPQHF. As DNA, the CDR3 is TGTGCCACCAGCAGAGCGGGGTGGAGTAGCAATCAGCCCCAGCATTTT.

V is TRBV6-8 and J is TRBJ2-2; D is unresolved. This CDR3 has 13 amino acids. The V end was cut by 5 bases, the J end by 5 bases, with 9 bases between. Germline V gives CDR1 MNHGY, CDR2 SAAAGT. CDR3 DNA: TGTGCCAGCAGTATACTACAGACCGGGGAGCTGTTTTTT. This codes for CASSILQTGELFF.

The CDR3 is CASSQARQGASHEQYF. CDR3 nucleotide sequence: TGTGCCAGCAGCCAAGCCCGGCAGGGGGCTTCACACGAGCAGTACTTC. The chain joins TRBV14 to TRBJ2-7; 8 bases match TRBD1. This CDR3 has 16 amino acids. Germline-derived CDR1 and CDR2 are SGHDN and FVKESK. The ends lost 1 base at V and 5 bases at J; junction bases unmatched: 10.

This chain links TRBV6-8 with TRBJ1-2, with 8 bases that match TRBD1. Per the germline V gene, CDR1 is MNHGY and CDR2 is SAAAGT. V was clipped by 3 bases and J by 7 bases; unmatched bases: 7. The CDR3 runs to 14 residues. This CDR3 reads CASSYQGARSGYTF. For the CDR3, the DNA is TGTGCCAGCAGTTATCAGGGGGCGCGAAGTGGCTACACCTTC.

The chain joins TRBV6-8 to TRBJ1-4; D might be TRBD1 (5 bases). Germline values: CDR1 MNHGY, CDR2 SAAAGT. The V end was cut by 7 bases, the J end by 3 bases, with 12 bases between. The length of the CDR3 is 14 residues. The CDR3 region is CASNLQAANEKLFF. The DNA for the CDR3 is TGTGCCAGCAATTTACAGGCCGCTAATGAAAAACTGTTTTTT.

The chain couples TRBV28 to TRBJ1-2; TRBD1 is a possible D gene (5 bases). This CDR3 has 15 residues. The germline CDR1 and CDR2 sequences are MDHEN and SYDVKM. Trimming removed 3 bases from V and 3 bases from J, with 14 bases in between. For the CDR3, the DNA is TGTGCCAGCAGTTTTGGGGGGGTGACCCACTATGGCTACACCTTC. Protein sequence: CASSFGGVTHYGYTF.